These T cell receptor beta chains were read from a single sample in a study of CD8+ T cells in alopecia areata. Method: immunoSEQ multiplex PCR; TCRdb's copy keeps in-frame clones and lacks some. The sample holds around 190,000 clones; roughly three fifths are singletons and the top ten take nearly 5%. Sample: CD8+ T cells sorted from blood. Source of these receptors: a human donor in good health. The CDR3 runs from the conserved cysteine through the conserved F or W. The order of the fields is V gene, J gene, CDR3 length, clone size, D gene, CDR3 DNA, CDR3 protein. D genes are given only for firm matches. Size is stated for part of the rows, as once, few or many counts, or as a class when the clone is expanded.

V: TRBV7-9; J: TRBJ2-7; length: 15; size: NA; D: TRBD2; DNA: TGTGCCAGCAGTCCCACCGGGACTAGTCGGGGAGAGCAGTACTTC; CDR3: CASSPTGTSRGEQYF
V: TRBV12-5; J: TRBJ1-2; length: 15; size: few; D: NA; DNA: TGTGCTAGTGGTTTTCAAACTCCCTCAGTGGATGGCTACACCTTC; CDR3: CASGFQTPSVDGYTF
V: TRBV6-6; J: TRBJ1-2; length: 14; size: few; D: NA; DNA: TGTGCCAGCAGTTACTCGTCGGGGAACTATGGCTACACCTTC; CDR3: CASSYSSGNYGYTF
V: TRBV7-8; J: TRBJ2-1; length: 15; size: NA; D: NA; DNA: TGTGCCAGCACTCTGGGGGGTCAATCCTACAATGAGCAGTTCTTC; CDR3: CASTLGGQSYNEQFF
V: TRBV15; J: TRBJ1-1; length: 17; size: NA; D: TRBD1; DNA: TGTGCCACCAGCACGGGGACAGGGGGCCCCGGGGGCACTGAAGCTTTCTTT; CDR3: CATSTGTGGPGGTEAFF
V: TRBV9; J: TRBJ2-3; length: 16; size: NA; D: TRBD1; DNA: TGTGCCAGCAGCGGTACAGGGGAAAGAGGGACAGATACGCAGTATTTT; CDR3: CASSGTGERGTDTQYF
V: TRBV29-1; J: TRBJ2-5; length: 16; size: NA; D: TRBD2; DNA: TGCAGCGTTGAAGATCGGGGTAGCGGGGCCCAGGAGACCCAGTACTTC; CDR3: CSVEDRGSGAQETQYF
V: TRBV15; J: TRBJ2-5; length: 13; size: few; D: NA; DNA: TGTGCCACCAGCCACGACAGAGAAGAGACCCAGTACTTC; CDR3: CATSHDREETQYF
V: TRBV2; J: TRBJ1-4; length: 14; size: NA; D: NA; DNA: TGTGCCAGCAGTCCGGACAGCATCAATGAAAAACTGTTTTTT; CDR3: CASSPDSINEKLFF
V: TRBV30; J: TRBJ1-1; length: 13; size: NA; D: NA; DNA: TGTGCCTGGAGTGATGTGGGGTTCACTGAAGCTTTCTTT; CDR3: CAWSDVGFTEAFF
V: TRBV29-1; J: TRBJ1-2; length: 13; size: NA; D: TRBD1; DNA: TGCAGCGTAAGGGACAGTCCTAACTATGGCTACACCTTC; CDR3: CSVRDSPNYGYTF
V: TRBV11-2; J: TRBJ1-6; length: 15; size: once; D: TRBD1; DNA: TGTGCCAGCAGCACTCCTAGGACAGGGGGTTCACCCCTCCACTTT; CDR3: CASSTPRTGGSPLHF
V: TRBV5-6; J: TRBJ2-2; length: 10; size: NA; D: NA; DNA: TGTGCCATCGGAATCGGGGAGCTGTTTTTT; CDR3: CAIGIGELFF
V: TRBV5-6; J: TRBJ2-1; length: 14; size: NA; D: TRBD2; DNA: TGTGCCAGCAGCTTGACTAGCGGGGGCAATGAGCAGTTCTTC; CDR3: CASSLTSGGNEQFF
V: TRBV10-2; J: TRBJ2-1; length: 11; size: NA; D: NA; DNA: TGCGCCAGCAGTGAGGGGAATGAGCAGTTCTTC; CDR3: CASSEGNEQFF
V: TRBV6-1; J: TRBJ1-5; length: 16; size: NA; D: NA; DNA: TGTGCCAGCAGTGAGGGCAGATTGTATAGCAATCAGCCCCAGCATTTT; CDR3: CASSEGRLYSNQPQHF
V: TRBV5-6; J: TRBJ2-7; length: 14; size: NA; D: NA; DNA: TGTGCCAGCAGCTTATATGAGATGGATTACGAGCAGTACTTC; CDR3: CASSLYEMDYEQYF
V: TRBV4-1; J: TRBJ2-3; length: 15; size: NA; D: NA; DNA: TGCGCCAGCAGCCAAGATGAGGGGTTCACAGATACGCAGTATTTT; CDR3: CASSQDEGFTDTQYF
V: TRBV4-1; J: TRBJ1-1; length: 14; size: NA; D: NA; DNA: TGCGCCAGCAGCCAAGAATCAGGGACCACTGAAGCTTTCTTT; CDR3: CASSQESGTTEAFF
V: TRBV7-8; J: TRBJ1-1; length: 14; size: NA; D: NA; DNA: TGTGCCAGCAGCCTGGGTTGGGGGGGCACTGAAGCTTTCTTT; CDR3: CASSLGWGGTEAFF
V: TRBV7-9; J: TRBJ1-1; length: 19; size: NA; D: TRBD1; DNA: TGTGCCAGCAGCTTAAGTATCGGCCGGGACAGGGCGGATGACACTGAAGCTTTCTTT; CDR3: CASSLSIGRDRADDTEAFF
V: TRBV27; J: TRBJ2-7; length: 15; size: NA; D: TRBD2; DNA: TGTGCCAGTAGCGGGACGGGGTATTCGAAATACGAGCAGTACTTC; CDR3: CASSGTGYSKYEQYF
V: TRBV2; J: TRBJ1-5; length: 14; size: few; D: NA; DNA: TGTGCCAGCAGTAATAAGAGGGAGCGCCAGCCCCAGCATTTT; CDR3: CASSNKRERQPQHF
V: TRBV11-1; J: TRBJ2-3; length: 14; size: NA; D: TRBD2; DNA: TGTGCCAGCAGCTCTAGCGGGGGGCCAGATACGCAGTATTTT; CDR3: CASSSSGGPDTQYF
V: TRBV13; J: TRBJ2-7; length: 16; size: few; D: TRBD1; DNA: TGTGCCAGCAGCTCCGCCCCGGGACAGCGTTCCTACGAGCAGTACTTC; CDR3: CASSSAPGQRSYEQYF
V: TRBV5-6; J: TRBJ1-2; length: 14; size: NA; D: NA; DNA: TGTGCCAGCAGCTTTAAGGCGGGGATCTATGGCTACACCTTC; CDR3: CASSFKAGIYGYTF
V: TRBV7-8; J: TRBJ2-5; length: 15; size: NA; D: NA; DNA: TGTGCCAGCAGCTCACACCGGACGGAAGGAGAGACCCAGTACTTC; CDR3: CASSSHRTEGETQYF
V: TRBV11-2; J: TRBJ1-4; length: 15; size: NA; D: NA; DNA: TGTGCCAGCAGCTTAACGGCCGGGGGCGTTGAAAAACTGTTTTTT; CDR3: CASSLTAGGVEKLFF
V: TRBV9; J: TRBJ2-3; length: 14; size: NA; D: NA; DNA: TGTGCCAGCAGCCCAGCGGTGGGGACAGATACGCAGTATTTT; CDR3: CASSPAVGTDTQYF
V: TRBV28; J: TRBJ2-1; length: 17; size: NA; D: NA; DNA: TGTGCCAGCAGTTCCCCGGTAGCCTTAAGCTCCTACAATGAGCAGTTCTTC; CDR3: CASSSPVALSSYNEQFF
V: TRBV7-8; J: TRBJ1-1; length: 12; size: NA; D: NA; DNA: TGTGCCAGCAGCTTAGATGGGCGGGAAGCTTTCTTT; CDR3: CASSLDGREAFF
V: TRBV7-2; J: TRBJ1-6; length: 15; size: NA; D: NA; DNA: TGTGCCAGCAGCTTCGAGGGCTCCTATAATTCACCCCTCCACTTT; CDR3: CASSFEGSYNSPLHF
V: TRBV29-1; J: TRBJ1-1; length: 14; size: NA; D: NA; DNA: TGCAGCGTTGAAGTGGGGGGCCCGGGTACTGAAGCTTTCTTT; CDR3: CSVEVGGPGTEAFF